These 10 T cell receptor beta chains were all obtained from the same sample, sequenced in a study of T cell responses to AZD1222 COVID-19 vaccine. Libraries were prepared by immunoSEQ multiplex PCR; TCRdb keeps only in-frame clonotypes and omits some of them. Here the sample spans more than 95,000 clones, roughly 90% being singletons. This specimen was peripheral blood, taken on day 0 of AZD1222 vaccination. The receptors derive from an adult in good health.

This clone has only one observation. J is TRBJ1-2 and V is TRBV9; 8 nucleotides match TRBD1. The J segment lost 8 bases and the V segment lost 3 bases, leaving 0 bases of the junction unmatched. The germline V gene encodes CDR1 SGDLS and CDR2 YYNGEE. The CDR3 consists of 11 residues. DNA of the CDR3: TGTGCCAGCAGCGGGACAGGGGGCTACACCTTC. Its translation: CASSGTGGYTF.

V is TRBV4-2 and J is TRBJ1-2; D remains unclear. The germline V gene has CDR1 LGHNA and CDR2 YNFKEQ. There are 13 residues in the CDR3. The V gene lost 1 base and the J gene lost 4 bases, with 7 bases spanning the gap. CDR3 sequence (DNA): TGTGCCAGCAGCCAAGGCCGAATCTATGGCTACACCTTC. It is translated as CASSQGRIYGYTF.

The chain employs TRBV18 and TRBJ1-1; TRBD1 is a possible D gene (5 bases). This CDR3 spans 15 amino acids. Germline loops: CDR1 KGHSH, CDR2 LQKENI. V dropped 2 bases and J dropped 11 bases, with 21 bases sitting between them. CDR3 DNA sequence: TGTGCCAGCTCACCAAGACAGAGGGGCGAATCAAGTGCTTTCTTT. Translating it yields CASSPRQRGESSAFF.

V usage is TRBV19 and J usage is TRBJ2-3; perhaps D is TRBD1 or TRBD2 (5 bases each). V gave up 1 base and J gave up 2 bases, with 13 bases separating them. The CDR3 spans 16 residues. Germline V lookup: CDR1 LNHDA, CDR2 SQIVND (reference sequence). In DNA form, the CDR3 reads TGTGCCAGTAGTATAGGAGGGGCCCCGGCCACAGATACGCAGTATTTT. Amino acids: CASSIGGAPATDTQYF. Drawing the rest from reference TRBV19 and TRBJ2-3, the complete variable domain is DGGITQSPKYLFRKEGQNVTLSCEQNLNHDAMYWYRQDPGQGLRLIYYSQIVNDFQKGDIAEGYSVSREKKESFPLTVTSAQKNPTAFYLCASSIGGAPATDTQYFGPGTRLTVL.

This clone was seen a single time. The chain links TRBV4-1 to TRBJ1-2; D is uncertain. Germline values: CDR1 MGHRA, CDR2 YSYEKL. V was cut by 0 bases and J by 4 bases, with 9 bases left in between. This CDR3 region has 14 residues. This CDR3 is CASSQDHGSYGYTF. As DNA, the CDR3 is TGCGCCAGCAGCCAAGATCATGGCTCCTATGGCTACACCTTC.

The chain recombines TRBV5-6 with TRBJ2-3; the D is unclear. This CDR3 comprises 13 residues. Germline CDR1 is SGHDT and CDR2 is YYEEEE. V was pared by 2 bases and J by 4 bases, with 8 bases between. The CDR3 nucleotides are TGTGCCAGCAGCTTCGGTGTGGCAGATACGCAGTATTTT. Translation: CASSFGVADTQYF.

For the CDR3, the DNA is TGTGCCAGCAGCCTAAACAGTGGGGGGGCCTCCTACAATGAGCAGTTCTTC. As protein: CASSLNSGGASYNEQFF. The chain uses TRBV7-2 and TRBJ2-1, with D possibly matching TRBD2 (7 bases). The V end was cut by 5 bases, the J end by 0 bases, with 17 bases between. This CDR3 has 17 amino acids. Germline CDR1 SGHTA, CDR2 FQGNSA.

The chain employs TRBV13 and TRBJ1-1; D may be TRBD1 (5 bases). Trimming removed 5 bases from V and 3 bases from J, with 16 bases in between. The CDR3 has 15 amino acids. Germline CDR1 and CDR2: PRHDT and FYEKMQ (reference sequence). DNA of the CDR3: TGTGCCAGCAGCGACCTACGACAGCTACACACTGAAGCTTTCTTT. Its translation: CASSDLRQLHTEAFF. The variable domain in full, with the rest retrieved from reference TRBV13 and TRBJ1-1, is AAGVIQSPRHLIKEKRETATLKCYPIPRHDTVYWYQQGPGQDPQFLISFYEKMQSDKGSIPDRFSAQQFSDYHSELNMSSLELGDSALYFCASSDLRQLHTEAFFGQGTRLTVV.

In its sample, this clone was seen once. The CDR3 nucleotides read TGTGCCAGCAGTGCAGACAAATTTTCCTACGAGCAGTACTTC. It encodes CASSADKFSYEQYF. V gene TRBV6-4 combines with J gene TRBJ2-7, with D hard to call. This CDR3 comprises 14 residues. Germline-derived CDR1 and CDR2 are MRHNA and SNTAGT. V was clipped by 4 bases and J by 1 base, with 11 bases between them.

This clone was found a few times. The J gene is TRBJ1-6, the V gene TRBV6-5; the D is unclear. The V end was cut by 2 bases, the J end by 5 bases, with 7 bases between. Germline V gene lookup returns CDR1 MNHEY and CDR2 SVGAGI. CDR3 length: 14 amino acids. The DNA for the CDR3 is TGTGCCAGCAGTTACCAACGGGATAATTCACCCCTCCACTTT. Its translation is CASSYQRDNSPLHF.